This TCR beta chain appears in the sequencing data of a study of early T cells in non-severe SARS-CoV-2 infection. Across the study: Chains were not paired, and sequencing was done on bulk RNA from unsorted whole blood.

Study-wide results and limits: Matching against VDJdb likely underestimated virus-specific expansions, favoring anti-spike CD8.

Separate cDNA molecules each had unique molecular identifiers attached to them. TCRdb re-analysed the 5' RACE reads in MiXCR, keeping a single row per CDR3 protein. The repertoire holds about 83,000 distinct CDR3 sequences, with 10% as singletons. This clonotype showed up many times. Its antigen is unidentified. Trimming left V 2 bases short and J 6 bases short, with 19 bases between. Germline CDR1 reads SNHLY; CDR2 reads FYNNEI. The CDR3 is 16 amino acids. V usage is TRBV2 and J usage is TRBJ1-2; possibly TRBD1 for D (6 bases). The material was whole blood, obtained at baseline. The receptor was derived from an adult who was a healthcare worker with PCR-confirmed SARS-CoV-2 infection or an uninfected control (not recorded which). CDR3 in amino acids: CASSESGGGGGDGYTF. The CDR3 nucleotides are TGTGCCAGCAGTGAATCGGGGGGCGGCGGAGGAGATGGCTACACCTTC.